This T cell receptor beta chain was retrieved from a study of T cell responses to AZD1222 COVID-19 vaccine. Whole-study findings and limits: Seropositive status at baseline applied to only a handful of AZD1222 recipients. After the peak T cell response, and only then, were repertoires sampled. Clonal diversity was possibly underestimated; the donors were predominantly white British and more often female. Reportedly, close to half of spike-specific TCRs are directed against unmutated variant regions.

With respect to this clone: What it binds is unknown.

Measured with immunoSEQ multiplex PCR; TCRdb has only the in-frame clones, and not every one. In the table there are roughly 70,000 clones, about four fifths of which are singletons. The CDR3 is 13 residues long. The V end lost 4 bases, the J end lost 5 bases, and 11 bases lay between the germline ends. Looked up from germline, CDR1 is MNHEY and CDR2 is SMNVEV (reference sequence). The rearrangement links TRBV27 to TRBJ1-2; D possibly corresponds to TRBD1 (5 bases). This receptor was obtained from an adult who received the AZD1222 COVID-19 vaccine. The sequencing used peripheral blood, collected 28 days after the second AZD1222 dose. The CDR3 DNA follows: TGTGCCAGCAGTTCGGGGACCATTTATGGCTACACCTTC. This translates into CASSSGTIYGYTF.